These 27 T cell receptor beta chains were all obtained from the same sample, sequenced in a study of cytomegalovirus exposure and HLA in healthy donors. Both 60 Vbeta primers and 13 Jbeta primers went into the PCR. The table came from immunoSEQ multiplex PCR; TCRdb's copy has only in-frame clones and leaves some out. Among about 260,000 clones listed, 84% were seen once. Sequenced: PBMCs. The receptors derive from a woman aged 40 to 50 in good health and CMV-seropositive.

The CDR3 coding sequence is TGTGCCAGCAGCAACACTCTAGGTCGCGACGAGCAGTACTTC. Translated: CASSNTLGRDEQYF. The chain combines TRBV28 with TRBJ2-7; D unclear. The CDR3 runs 14 residues. V lost 6 bases, J lost 5 bases, and 17 bases lay in between. CDR1 MDHEN and CDR2 SYDVKM come from the germline V gene.

The chain joins TRBV6-5 to TRBJ2-1; 11 positions agree with TRBD2. Germline V gene sequence: CDR1 MNHEY, CDR2 SVGAGI. The CDR3 contains 15 residues. V shed 6 bases and J 8 bases; nucleotides not matched to a gene: 9. The CDR3 protein is CASSSTSGSRDEQFF. The CDR3 bases are TGTGCCAGCAGCTCCACTAGCGGGAGTCGTGATGAGCAGTTCTTC.

This chain uses TRBV5-8 with TRBJ2-1, with 16 bases that match TRBD2. This CDR3 spans 16 amino acids. Trimming at V came to 4 bases and at J to 2 bases, leaving 0 bases not matched to a gene. CDR1 is SGHTS and CDR2 is YDEGEE in the germline V gene. CDR3 sequence (DNA): TGTGCCAGCAGCGGGACTAGCGGGAGGGCCTACAATGAGCAGTTCTTC. It yields the protein CASSGTSGRAYNEQFF.

This clone came up once. Other DNA sequences from this sample encode an identical CDR3 as well. J is TRBJ2-7 and V is TRBV27, with a possible D match to TRBD2 (7 bases). V was pared by 0 bases and J by 4 bases, with 13 bases between. Germline V lookup: CDR1 MNHEY, CDR2 SMNVEV (reference sequence). The CDR3 is made up of 15 amino acids. CDR3 loop: CASSLSGGGPYEQYF. The CDR3 nucleotides read TGTGCCAGCAGTTTATCTGGGGGGGGGCCGTACGAGCAGTACTTC.

The CDR3 bases are TGTGCCACCAGCAGAGATCTCGGGGTCGGCGAGCAGTACTTC. It is translated as CATSRDLGVGEQYF. The gene calls are TRBV15 and TRBJ2-5; tentatively, D is TRBD2 (5 bases). The J call could be wrong; TRBJ2-7 is a better fit for the DNA end. The length of the CDR3 is 14 residues. The V gene's germline CDR1 is LNHNV and CDR2 YYDKDF (reference sequence).

The gene calls are TRBV7-2 and TRBJ2-5; D possibly corresponds to TRBD1 (7 bases). Per the germline V gene, CDR1 is SGHTA and CDR2 is FQGNSA. V gave up 6 bases and J gave up 4 bases, with 21 bases separating them. The CDR3 is 16 residues long. DNA of the CDR3: TGTGCCAGCAGTGACCCGACAGGGCGGGGTGGAGAGACCCAGTACTTC. Translated: CASSDPTGRGGETQYF.

In DNA form, the CDR3 reads TGTGCCAGCAGTACACAGGGAGATACGCAGTATTTT. It yields the protein CASSTQGDTQYF. J is TRBJ2-3 and V is TRBV6-5; D may be TRBD1 (6 bases). Germline CDR1 and CDR2: MNHEY and SVGAGI. V was pared by 5 bases and J by 5 bases, with 8 bases between. The CDR3 runs to 12 residues.

This chain joins TRBV19 and TRBJ1-1; 10 bases line up with TRBD1. The V and J ends lost 2 bases and 4 bases, in that order; junction bases with no gene match: 7. Germline loops: CDR1 LNHDA, CDR2 SQIVND (reference sequence). The CDR3 contains 16 residues. The CDR3 loop reads CASSIRTGGGSTEAFF. In DNA, the CDR3 is TGTGCCAGTAGTATACGGACAGGGGGAGGGAGCACTGAAGCTTTCTTT.

Notes on this clone: At one boundary the junction diverges from the germline segment, which might be a read error. V gene TRBV25-1 combines with J gene TRBJ2-6, with D possibly being TRBD2 (6 bases). Germline loops: CDR1 MGHDK, CDR2 SYGVNS. The CDR3 loop spans 18 amino acids. The CDR3 sequence: CASRARDSASSGANGLTF. In DNA, the CDR3 is TGTGCCAGCAGGGCCCGGGACTCGGCGAGCTCTGGGGCCAACGGCCTGACTTTC.

Of note for this clone: The identical CDR3 is also encoded by other nucleotide sequences in the sample. This chain joins TRBV5-1 and TRBJ2-7; 10 nucleotides align to TRBD1. The CDR3 spans 14 residues. Per the germline V gene, CDR1 is SGHRS and CDR2 is YFSETQ. Losses at the gene ends were 2 bases for V and 2 bases for J; bases not matched to a gene: 1. Here the CDR3 reads CASSFGTGAYEQYF. In DNA form, the CDR3 reads TGCGCCAGCAGCTTTGGGACAGGGGCCTACGAGCAGTACTTC.

The chain links TRBV5-6 to TRBJ2-1; 7 bases align to TRBD2. The CDR3 sequence is 15 residues long. CDR1 and CDR2 (germline): SGHDT, YYEEEE. J was trimmed by 7 bases and V by 3 bases; bases with no gene match: 10. CDR3 DNA sequence: TGTGCCAGCAGCTCCGCTAGCGGCGGAATGAATGAGCAGTTCTTC. This sequence encodes CASSSASGGMNEQFF.

CDR3 nucleotides: TGTGCCAGCAGCTCCCTTCGACAGGCAGATACGCAGTATTTT. It is translated as CASSSLRQADTQYF. The V call is TRBV9, the J call TRBJ2-3; possible D gene TRBD1, 6 bases. Germline CDR1 SGDLS, CDR2 YYNGEE. The CDR3 loop spans 14 amino acids. Trimming pared 4 bases from V and 4 bases from J, leaving 13 bases between.

The J gene is TRBJ2-7, the V gene TRBV28; the match to TRBD2 covers 9 bases. Germline assignment: CDR1 MDHEN and CDR2 SYDVKM. The V and J ends lost 1 base and 3 bases, in that order; junction bases with no gene match: 4. CDR3 length equals 15 residues. CDR3 residues: CASSLLASGIYEQYF. CDR3 bases: TGTGCCAGCAGTTTATTAGCTAGCGGGATCTACGAGCAGTACTTC. The full variable domain, completed using reference TRBV28 and TRBJ2-7, is DVKVTQSSRYLVKRTGEKVFLECVQDMDHENMFWYRQDPGLGLRLIYFSYDVKMKEKGDIPEGYSVSREKKERFSLILESASTNQTSMYLCASSLLASGIYEQYFGPGTRLTVT.

The chain is built from TRBV11-3 and TRBJ2-7; 8 bases map to TRBD2. Losses at the gene ends were 4 bases for V and 6 bases for J; bases not matched to a gene: 8. This CDR3 region has 14 residues. Germline lookup yields CDR1 SGHNT and CDR2 YENEEA. The CDR3 reads CASSSLAGAREQYF. As DNA, the CDR3 is TGTGCCAGCAGCTCTCTAGCGGGTGCGCGCGAGCAGTACTTC.

Comment on this clone: The same CDR3 also results from other DNA sequences found in this sample. This chain joins TRBV7-2 and TRBJ2-3; 12 nucleotides match TRBD2. The germline CDR1 and CDR2 sequences are SGHTA and FQGNSA. V lost 3 bases, J lost 6 bases, and 1 base stayed unmatched. CDR3 length equals 14 residues. CDR3 in DNA: TGTGCCAGCAGCTTCCTAGCGGGAGGGGATACGCAGTATTTT. Translation: CASSFLAGGDTQYF.

V gene TRBV18 combines with J gene TRBJ1-3; 10 bases map to TRBD1. This CDR3 has 15 amino acids. The germline gives CDR1 KGHSH, CDR2 LQKENI. The V gene end was trimmed by 5 bases and the J gene end by 6 bases; junction bases not matched to a gene: 7. CDR3 sequence reads: CASSSSGTGVNTIYF. In nucleotides, the CDR3 is TGTGCCAGCTCAAGCTCCGGGACAGGGGTAAACACCATATATTTT.

The chain recombines TRBV6-1 with TRBJ2-7; 10 nucleotides line up with TRBD1. V lost 10 bases and J lost 4; bases outside the gene matches: 13. The length of the CDR3 is 15 residues. Germline V gives CDR1 MNHNS, CDR2 SASEGT. In nucleotides, the CDR3 is TGTGCCACCCGCGACCAGGGACAGGGGAGGTACGAGCAGTACTTC. Amino acids: CATRDQGQGRYEQYF.

The chain couples TRBV5-1 to TRBJ2-3, with 10 positions matching TRBD2. Unmatched junction bases numbered 6, after V lost 1 base and J lost 4 bases. CDR1 is SGHRS, CDR2 YFSETQ, per germline. The CDR3 is 16 residues long. The CDR3 region has the DNA TGCGCCAGCAGCTTGAGAACTAGCGGGGCCGCAGATACGCAGTATTTT. Its translation: CASSLRTSGAADTQYF.

V usage is TRBV27 and J usage is TRBJ2-1; 8 nucleotides align to TRBD2. Per germline, CDR1 MNHEY and CDR2 SMNVEV (reference sequence). This CDR3 has 17 amino acids. Trimming cost V 8 bases and J 7 bases; bases outside gene matches: 19. CDR3 bases: TGTGCCAGCGCGGTGGCTGCAAGCGGGAGAGGGAGAAATGAGCAGTTCTTC. Encoded protein: CASAVAASGRGRNEQFF.

V usage is TRBV30 and J usage is TRBJ1-5; D is perhaps TRBD1 (5 bases). The CDR3 is 13 amino acids. Deletions cut 2 bases from V and 2 bases from J, with 7 bases between. Germline CDR1 and CDR2: GTSNPN and SVGIG (reference sequence). The CDR3 is CAWSQGGNQPQHF. The CDR3 DNA follows: TGTGCCTGGAGTCAGGGCGGCAATCAGCCCCAGCATTTT.

CDR3 residues: CATGQVFRETQYF. CDR3 DNA: TGTGCCACCGGGCAGGTGTTCAGGGAGACCCAGTACTTC. V usage is TRBV15 and J usage is TRBJ2-5, with D unclear. The CDR3 runs 13 residues. V lost 8 bases and J lost 5, with 15 bases in between. Per the germline V gene, CDR1 is LNHNV and CDR2 is YYDKDF (reference sequence).

This sequence joins TRBV15 and TRBJ1-4, with D possibly being TRBD1 (5 bases). Germline-derived CDR1 and CDR2 are LNHNV and YYDKDF (reference sequence). Trimming left V 0 bases short and J 7 bases short, with 12 bases between. The CDR3 has 15 amino acids. CDR3 DNA sequence: TGTGCCACCAGCAGAGAGGCAGGGTGGGGTGAAAAACTGTTTTTT. Translated: CATSREAGWGEKLFF.

This chain uses TRBV27 with TRBJ1-3; D ambiguous. The CDR3 has 14 residues. Trimming took 6 bases from V and 0 from J, leaving 9 bases between them. The germline V gene has CDR1 MNHEY and CDR2 SMNVEV (reference sequence). The CDR3 spells CASSTTASGNTIYF. The CDR3 DNA sequence: TGTGCCAGCAGCACAACAGCCTCTGGAAACACCATATATTTT.

The chain combines TRBV27 with TRBJ2-5; possible D gene TRBD1, 6 bases. The DNA matches TRBJ2-7 better at its end, which makes the J call doubtful. Per germline, CDR1 MNHEY and CDR2 SMNVEV (reference sequence). This CDR3 comprises 15 residues. CDR3 nucleotides: TGTGCCAGCAGGGACTTCCGGACTGGGGGCTCCGAGCAGTACTTC. Amino acids: CASRDFRTGGSEQYF.

J is TRBJ2-5 and V is TRBV7-8; the D is unclear. The CDR3 has 13 amino acids. The germline V gene encodes CDR1 SGHVS and CDR2 FQNEAQ. V lost 6 bases, J lost 2 bases, and 10 bases lay in between. The CDR3 protein is CASSPGRQETQYF. In DNA, the CDR3 is TGTGCCAGCAGTCCTGGCAGGCAAGAGACCCAGTACTTC.

This chain connects TRBV5-1 to TRBJ2-1; 9 bases are a match to TRBD1. Germline V gene lookup returns CDR1 SGHRS and CDR2 YFSETQ. CDR3 length: 15 residues. The J segment lost 3 bases and the V segment lost 4 bases, leaving 5 bases of the junction unmatched. CDR3 in DNA: TGCGCCAGCAGCCCGTCGACAGGGGGCTACAATGAGCAGTTCTTC. Translated: CASSPSTGGYNEQFF.

V gene TRBV14 combines with J gene TRBJ2-5; 9 nucleotides line up with TRBD2. The CDR3 runs to 16 residues. Trimming removed 0 bases from V and 4 bases from J; junction bases left unmatched: 6. The germline CDR1 and CDR2 sequences are SGHDN and FVKESK. The CDR3 protein is CASSQDGGRAGETQYF. CDR3 DNA sequence: TGTGCCAGCAGCCAAGACGGCGGGAGGGCCGGAGAGACCCAGTACTTC.